The 6 T cell receptor beta chains listed next were all sequenced from one sample in a study of CD8 T cells in ankylosing spondylitis. A single record per CDR3 protein comes from TCRdb applying MiXCR to the 5' RACE reads. This table has approximately 100,000 distinct CDR3 sequences, about 8.3% appearing once. The sample was blood, either unsorted or a sorted T cell fraction (not recorded which). The source of these receptors is a male donor with ankylosing spondylitis or in good health (not recorded which).

At least ten counts were recorded for this clonotype. V usage is TRBV12-3 or TRBV12-4 and J usage is TRBJ2-7, with D possibly being TRBD2 (5 bases). Trimming removed 3 bases from V and 6 bases from J, with 12 bases in between. The CDR3 contains 13 residues. The CDR3 bases are TGTGCCAGCAGTTTGGGGAGCTGGGCCGAGCAGTACTTC. Translated: CASSLGSWAEQYF.

The V and J genes are TRBV29-1 and TRBJ2-7; D is unclear. With 6 bases removed from V and 6 bases from J, the gap between germline ends came to 15 bases. This CDR3 is built from 12 residues. Looked up from germline, CDR1 is SQVTM and CDR2 is ANQGSEA. The DNA of the CDR3 is TGCAGCGTCGCCAACCTTGGTCTCGAGCAGTACTTC. Residues: CSVANLGLEQYF.

The chain carries TRBV12-3 or TRBV12-4 and TRBJ1-6; D ambiguous. Trimming took 0 bases from V and 10 from J, leaving 7 bases between them. This CDR3 has 13 amino acids. DNA for the CDR3: TGTGCCAGCAGTTTAGCGCACGGGTCACCCCTCCACTTT. It translates to CASSLAHGSPLHF.

This clonotype came up many times. The V and J genes are TRBV5-1 and TRBJ2-1; no reliable D call. Trimming left V 1 base short and J 0 bases short, with 8 bases between. Germline V lookup: CDR1 SGHRS, CDR2 YFSETQ. This CDR3 has 15 residues. The DNA for the CDR3 is TGCGCCAGCAGCTTGTTTACGAGCTCCTACAATGAGCAGTTCTTC. Its protein product is CASSLFTSSYNEQFF.

This clonotype was counted between two and nine times. The chain uses TRBV11-3 and TRBJ2-1; 7 nucleotides line up with TRBD1. Germline V gene lookup returns CDR1 SGHNT and CDR2 YENEEA. V trimming: 1 base; J trimming: 0 bases; junction bases outside the gene matches: 3. This CDR3 is built from 16 residues. This chain's CDR3 is CASSLGGDSSYNEQFF. The CDR3 coding sequence is TGTGCCAGCAGCTTAGGTGGGGACAGCTCCTACAATGAGCAGTTCTTC.

This clonotype was counted many times. V gene TRBV15 combines with J gene TRBJ2-3, with TRBD1 as a possible D gene (6 bases). This CDR3 contains 13 residues. The germline V gene has CDR1 LNHNV and CDR2 YYDKDF (reference sequence). The germline V and J ends were trimmed by 2 bases and 6 bases, with 9 bases remaining between them. The CDR3 loop is CATSRQTGDTQYF. The CDR3 DNA follows: TGTGCCACCAGCAGACAAACAGGGGATACGCAGTATTTT.